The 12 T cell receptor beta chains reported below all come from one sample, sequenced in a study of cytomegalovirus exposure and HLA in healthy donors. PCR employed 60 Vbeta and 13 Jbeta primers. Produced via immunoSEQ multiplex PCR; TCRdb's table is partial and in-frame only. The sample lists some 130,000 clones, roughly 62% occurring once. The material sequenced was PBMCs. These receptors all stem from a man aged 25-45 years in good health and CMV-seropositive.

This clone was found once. DNA for the CDR3: TGCGCCAGCAGCTTTAGCGGGAACTCCTACGAGCAGTACTTC. Amino acids: CASSFSGNSYEQYF. V usage is TRBV5-1 and J usage is TRBJ2-7; 8 bases map to TRBD2. V lost 2 bases and J lost 0; bases outside the gene matches: 1. The germline CDR1 and CDR2 sequences are SGHRS and YFSETQ. This CDR3 has 14 residues.

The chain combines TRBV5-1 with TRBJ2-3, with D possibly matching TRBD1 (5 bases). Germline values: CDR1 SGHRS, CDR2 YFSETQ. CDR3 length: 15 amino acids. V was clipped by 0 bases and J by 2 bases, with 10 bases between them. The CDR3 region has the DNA TGCGCCAGCAGCTTGGGATTGACAGACACAGATACGCAGTATTTT. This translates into CASSLGLTDTDTQYF.

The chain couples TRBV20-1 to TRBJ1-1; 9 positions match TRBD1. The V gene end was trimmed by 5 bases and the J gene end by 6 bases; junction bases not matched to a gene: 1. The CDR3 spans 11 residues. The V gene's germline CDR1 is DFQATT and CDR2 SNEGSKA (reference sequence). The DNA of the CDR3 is TGCAGTGCTCGGACAGGGGCTGAAGCTTTCTTT. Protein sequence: CSARTGAEAFF.

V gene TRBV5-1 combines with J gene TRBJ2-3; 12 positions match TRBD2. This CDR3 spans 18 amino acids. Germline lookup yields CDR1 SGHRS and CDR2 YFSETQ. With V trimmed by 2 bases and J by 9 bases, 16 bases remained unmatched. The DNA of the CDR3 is TGCGCCAGCAGCTTTGGCCCGACTAGCGGGAGCCCCGGGGAGACGCAGTATTTT. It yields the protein CASSFGPTSGSPGETQYF.

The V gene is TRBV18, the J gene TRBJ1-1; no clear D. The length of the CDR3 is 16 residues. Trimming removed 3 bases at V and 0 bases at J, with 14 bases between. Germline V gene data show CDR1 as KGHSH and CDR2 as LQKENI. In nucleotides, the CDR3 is TGTGCCAGCTCACCCCTGCGGCTTAGGATGAACACTGAAGCTTTCTTT. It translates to CASSPLRLRMNTEAFF.

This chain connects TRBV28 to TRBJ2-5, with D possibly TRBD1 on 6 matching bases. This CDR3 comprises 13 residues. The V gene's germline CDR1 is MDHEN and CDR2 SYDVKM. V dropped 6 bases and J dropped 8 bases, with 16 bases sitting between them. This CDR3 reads CASSKLRDKTQYF. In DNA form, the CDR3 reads TGTGCCAGCAGCAAACTCCGGGACAAAACCCAGTACTTC.

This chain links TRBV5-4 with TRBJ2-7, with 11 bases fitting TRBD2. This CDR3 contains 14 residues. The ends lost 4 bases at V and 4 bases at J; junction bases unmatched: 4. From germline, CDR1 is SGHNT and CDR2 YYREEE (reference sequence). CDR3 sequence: CASSHLAGGYEQYF. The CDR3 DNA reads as TGTGCCAGCAGCCACCTAGCGGGAGGATACGAGCAGTACTTC.

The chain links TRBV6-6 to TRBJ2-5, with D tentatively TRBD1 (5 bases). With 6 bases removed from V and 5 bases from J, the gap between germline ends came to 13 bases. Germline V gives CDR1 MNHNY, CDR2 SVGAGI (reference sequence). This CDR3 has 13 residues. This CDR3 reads CASSPGFRETQYF. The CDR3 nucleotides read TGTGCCAGCAGCCCAGGGTTTAGGGAGACCCAGTACTTC.

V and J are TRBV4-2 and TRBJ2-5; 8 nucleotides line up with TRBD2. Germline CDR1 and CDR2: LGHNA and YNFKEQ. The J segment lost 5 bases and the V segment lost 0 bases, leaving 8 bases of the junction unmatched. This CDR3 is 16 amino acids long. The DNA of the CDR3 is TGTGCCAGCAGCCAAGACCGGGCGGGAGGTAGCGAGACCCAGTACTTC. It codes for CASSQDRAGGSETQYF.

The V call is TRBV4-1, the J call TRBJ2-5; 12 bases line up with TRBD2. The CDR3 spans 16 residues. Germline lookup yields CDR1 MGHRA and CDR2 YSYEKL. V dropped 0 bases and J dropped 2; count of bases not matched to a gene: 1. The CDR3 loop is CASSQDLAGGQETQYF. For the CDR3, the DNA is TGCGCCAGCAGCCAAGACCTAGCGGGAGGGCAAGAGACCCAGTACTTC.

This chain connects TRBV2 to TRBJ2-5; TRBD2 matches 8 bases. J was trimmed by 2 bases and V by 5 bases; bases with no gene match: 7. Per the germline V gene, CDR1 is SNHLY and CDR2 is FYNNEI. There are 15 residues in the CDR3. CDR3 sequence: CASSPILAAQETQYF. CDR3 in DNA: TGTGCCAGCAGTCCGATACTAGCGGCTCAAGAGACCCAGTACTTC. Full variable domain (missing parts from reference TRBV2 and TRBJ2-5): EPEVTQTPSHQVTQMGQEVILRCVPISNHLYFYWYRQILGQKVEFLVSFYNNEISEKSEIFDDQFSVERPDGSNFTLKIRSTKLEDSAMYFCASSPILAAQETQYFGPGTRLLVL.

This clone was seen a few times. The CDR3 DNA follows: TGCGCCAGCAGCTTGGTGTCAGGGGGCCAATCCTACGAGCAGTACTTC. Its protein is CASSLVSGGQSYEQYF. The chain employs TRBV5-1 and TRBJ2-7, with 8 bases fitting TRBD1. Trimming removed 0 bases from V and 1 base from J; junction bases left unmatched: 6. This CDR3 is 16 amino acids long. Germline V lookup: CDR1 SGHRS, CDR2 YFSETQ.